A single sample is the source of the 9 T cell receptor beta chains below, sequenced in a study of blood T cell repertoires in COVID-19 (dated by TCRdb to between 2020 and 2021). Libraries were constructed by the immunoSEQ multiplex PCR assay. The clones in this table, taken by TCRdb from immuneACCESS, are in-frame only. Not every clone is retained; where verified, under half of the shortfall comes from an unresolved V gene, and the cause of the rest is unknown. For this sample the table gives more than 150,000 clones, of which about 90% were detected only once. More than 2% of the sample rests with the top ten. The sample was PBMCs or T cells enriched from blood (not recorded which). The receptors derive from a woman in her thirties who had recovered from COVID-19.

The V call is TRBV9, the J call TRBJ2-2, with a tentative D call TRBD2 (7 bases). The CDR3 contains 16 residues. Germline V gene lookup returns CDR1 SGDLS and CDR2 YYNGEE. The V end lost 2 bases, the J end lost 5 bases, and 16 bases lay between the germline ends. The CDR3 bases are TGTGCCAGCAGCGTGTCCCGGGGGGCCACAACCGGGGAGCTGTTTTTT. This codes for CASSVSRGATTGELFF. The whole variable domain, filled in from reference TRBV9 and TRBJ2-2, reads DSGVTQTPKHLITATGQRVTLRCSPRSGDLSVYWYQQSLDQGLQFLIQYYNGEERAKGNILERFSAQQFPDLHSELNLSSLELGDSALYFCASSVSRGATTGELFFGEGSRLTVL.

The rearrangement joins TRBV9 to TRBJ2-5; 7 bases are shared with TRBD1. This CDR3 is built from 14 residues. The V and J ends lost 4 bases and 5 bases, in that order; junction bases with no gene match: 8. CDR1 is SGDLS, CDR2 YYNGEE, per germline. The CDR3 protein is CASSPRQGGETQYF. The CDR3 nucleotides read TGTGCCAGCAGCCCCCGACAGGGTGGGGAGACCCAGTACTTC. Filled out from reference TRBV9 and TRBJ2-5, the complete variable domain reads DSGVTQTPKHLITATGQRVTLRCSPRSGDLSVYWYQQSLDQGLQFLIQYYNGEERAKGNILERFSAQQFPDLHSELNLSSLELGDSALYFCASSPRQGGETQYFGPGTRLLVL.

The DNA of the CDR3 is TGTGCCACCAGCAGAGTTGGGCTAAATCAGCCCCAGCATTTT. Residues: CATSRVGLNQPQHF. The chain has TRBV15 and TRBJ1-5; D gene uncertain. The CDR3 runs 14 residues. Germline V lookup: CDR1 LNHNV, CDR2 YYDKDF (reference sequence). The V and J ends lost 1 base and 4 bases respectively, with 8 bases between them.

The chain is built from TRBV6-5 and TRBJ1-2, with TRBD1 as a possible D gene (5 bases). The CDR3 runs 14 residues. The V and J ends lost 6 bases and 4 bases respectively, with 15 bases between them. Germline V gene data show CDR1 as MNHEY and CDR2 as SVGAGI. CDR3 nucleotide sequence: TGTGCCAGCAGACTACATTCAGGGCCCTATGGCTACACCTTC. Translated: CASRLHSGPYGYTF.

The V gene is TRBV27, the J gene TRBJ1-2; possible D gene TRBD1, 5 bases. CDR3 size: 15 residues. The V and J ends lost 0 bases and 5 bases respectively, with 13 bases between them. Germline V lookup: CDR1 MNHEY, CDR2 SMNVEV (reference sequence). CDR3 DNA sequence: TGTGCCAGCAGTTTATCGATTGGAGGGGTTTATGGCTACACCTTC. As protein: CASSLSIGGVYGYTF.

The CDR3 loop is CASSFPGQPRAFF. The CDR3 DNA reads as TGTGCCAGCAGTTTCCCAGGACAGCCTCGAGCTTTCTTT. This chain uses TRBV27 with TRBJ1-1, with D possibly matching TRBD1 (6 bases). CDR3 length: 13 residues. Trimming took 3 bases from V and 10 from J, leaving 15 bases between them. Germline V gene sequence: CDR1 MNHEY, CDR2 SMNVEV (reference sequence).

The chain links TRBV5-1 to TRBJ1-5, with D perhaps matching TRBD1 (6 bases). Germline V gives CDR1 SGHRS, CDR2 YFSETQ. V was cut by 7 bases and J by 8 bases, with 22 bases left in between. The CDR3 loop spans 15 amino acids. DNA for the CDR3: TGCGCCAGCTGTCTAGATGGGACACCCCTGGAGCCCCAGCATTTT. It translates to CASCLDGTPLEPQHF.

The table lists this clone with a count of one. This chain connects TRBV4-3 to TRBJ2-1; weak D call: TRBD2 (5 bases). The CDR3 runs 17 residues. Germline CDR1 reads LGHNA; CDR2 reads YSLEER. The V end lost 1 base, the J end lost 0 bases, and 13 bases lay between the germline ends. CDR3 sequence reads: CASSQGLLTNSYNEQFF. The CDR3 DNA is TGCGCCAGCAGCCAAGGGCTTCTGACTAACTCCTACAATGAGCAGTTCTTC.

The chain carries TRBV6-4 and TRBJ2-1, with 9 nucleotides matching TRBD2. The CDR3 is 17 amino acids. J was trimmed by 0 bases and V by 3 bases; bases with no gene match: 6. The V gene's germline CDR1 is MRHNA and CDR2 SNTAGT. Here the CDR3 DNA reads TGTGCCAGCAGTGAGCTAGCGGGGATAAGCTCCTACAATGAGCAGTTCTTC. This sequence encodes CASSELAGISSYNEQFF.